This T cell receptor (beta chain) was retrieved from a study of T cells in localized non-small cell lung cancer. Whole-study findings and limits: Researchers found a median approximately 50 of the top 100 tumor clones in adjacent lung.

A note on this clone: What it binds is unknown.

The protocol was immunoSEQ multiplex PCR, while the TCRdb copy is restricted to in-frame clones and leaves out a portion. Of some 4,000 clones in the sample, roughly 24% are singletons; the top ten hold around 30%. The sequence came from a woman aged 40-70 years with stage I lung adenocarcinoma. The input for sequencing was lung tumor tissue, taken before any cancer treatment.

The CDR3, as DNA: TGCAGCGTTCTCCAGGGGAGCTCCTACAATGAGCAGTTCTTC. This translates into CSVLQGSSYNEQFF. The V call is TRBV29-1, the J call TRBJ2-1; TRBD1 might be the D (6 bases). V dropped 5 bases and J dropped 0 bases, with 11 bases sitting between them. The CDR3 is 14 residues long. Germline CDR1 reads SQVTM; CDR2 reads ANQGSEA.